A single sample gave rise to the 28 T cell receptor beta chains below, sequenced in a study of T cell changes during pregnancy in multiple sclerosis. Sequencing used immunoSEQ multiplex PCR; TCRdb keeps in-frame clones, though not all of them. Here the sample spans under 85,000 clones, 90% to 95% being singletons. Here the sequenced sample was CD4+ T cells from peripheral blood mononuclear cells, taken in the third trimester of pregnancy. The origin of the receptors is a female donor in good health, enrolled as a control in a pregnancy study.

J is TRBJ2-2 and V is TRBV7-6; 9 bases map to TRBD2. Germline CDR1 and CDR2: SGHVS and FNYEAQ. The CDR3 length is 17 residues. With V trimmed by 6 bases and J by 4 bases, 12 bases remained unmatched. CDR3 sequence reads: CASSRLGGGAVTGELFF. The CDR3 bases are TGTGCCAGCAGTCGCCTGGGCGGGGGGGCCGTCACCGGGGAGCTGTTTTTT.

This chain links TRBV10-3 with TRBJ1-3, with D perhaps TRBD1 (5 bases). CDR1 is ENHRY and CDR2 is SYGVKD in the germline V gene. V lost 1 base and J lost 2, with 9 bases in between. The CDR3 runs 15 residues. CDR3 bases: TGTGCCATCAGTGAGTGGGGGGTCGCTGGAAACACCATATATTTT. Protein product: CAISEWGVAGNTIYF.

The chain has TRBV5-4 and TRBJ1-1; 9 bases match TRBD1. In germline, CDR1 is SGHNT, CDR2 YYREEE (reference sequence). The junction had 2 bases not matched to a gene; V was cut back by 4 bases and J by 1 base. CDR3 length: 14 residues. CDR3 region: CASSIQGANTEAFF. DNA for the CDR3: TGTGCCAGCAGCATACAGGGGGCGAACACTGAAGCTTTCTTT.

The chain uses TRBV19 and TRBJ1-1, with TRBD1 as a possible D gene (6 bases). CDR1 and CDR2 (germline): LNHDA, SQIVND (reference sequence). The V end lost 2 bases, the J end lost 11 bases, and 12 bases lay between the germline ends. The CDR3 has 12 residues. The CDR3 DNA reads TGTGCCAGTAGTATATCCGGGACAAATGCTTTCTTT. Residues: CASSISGTNAFF.

CDR3 sequence (DNA): TGTGCCAGCAGCTTGGACAGGGGAACGAATGAGCAGTTCTTC. This translates into CASSLDRGTNEQFF. The chain recombines TRBV5-4 with TRBJ2-1, with TRBD1 matching over 7 bases. The trim removed 0 bases at V and 7 bases at J, leaving 4 bases unmatched. The CDR3 runs 14 residues. CDR1 SGHNT and CDR2 YYREEE come from the germline V gene (reference sequence).

DNA for the CDR3: TGTGCTAGTGGTTTGGTGGGACTAGCGGGGGGTGCCTACGAGCAGTACTTC. Its protein is CASGLVGLAGGAYEQYF. V gene TRBV12-5 combines with J gene TRBJ2-7; 15 bases align to TRBD2. The CDR3 length is 17 residues. The germline gives CDR1 LGHNT, CDR2 FRNRAP. V was clipped by 0 bases and J by 2 bases; unmatched bases: 2.

The genes are TRBV30 and TRBJ1-4; no reliable D call. Trimming left V 5 bases short and J 0 bases short, with 7 bases between. CDR1 is GTSNPN, CDR2 SVGIG, per germline (reference sequence). The CDR3 length is 13 residues. The CDR3: CAWCVATNEKLFF. The CDR3 DNA reads as TGTGCCTGGTGCGTTGCAACTAATGAAAAACTGTTTTTT.

This clone has a single count. J is TRBJ2-7 and V is TRBV18; TRBD2 might be the D (7 bases). Trimming took off 6 bases at V and 5 bases at J, with 17 bases between the two ends. CDR1 and CDR2 (germline): KGHSH, LQKENI. The CDR3 has 14 residues. The chain's CDR3 is CASSTQGGDHEQYF. The CDR3, as DNA: TGTGCCAGCTCGACACAGGGAGGGGACCACGAGCAGTACTTC.

This clone has just one count. The V call is TRBV11-2, the J call TRBJ2-7; perhaps TRBD1 as D (5 bases). Germline values: CDR1 SGHAT, CDR2 FQNNGV. This CDR3 comprises 16 residues. V gave up 4 bases and J gave up 1 base, with 17 bases separating them. The CDR3 is CASSSYPTGQSYEQYF. The DNA for the CDR3 is TGTGCCAGCAGCTCCTACCCAACTGGACAATCCTACGAGCAGTACTTC.

In DNA form, the CDR3 reads TGCGCCAGCAGCGAGGGACAGGGGGCCGGCTATGGCTACACCTTC. Translating gives CASSEGQGAGYGYTF. The J gene is TRBJ1-2, the V gene TRBV5-1, with 12 nucleotides matching TRBD1. The CDR3 length is 15 residues. V shed 4 bases, J shed 4 bases, and the junction held 5 bases outside the gene matches. CDR1 and CDR2 (germline): SGHRS, YFSETQ.

Only one count was recorded for this clone. The chain joins TRBV5-1 to TRBJ2-2; TRBD1 matches 9 bases. After removal of 4 bases from V and 4 bases from J, the junction contained 8 bases not matched to a gene. CDR1 and CDR2 from the germline V gene are SGHRS and YFSETQ. This CDR3 contains 16 residues. In nucleotides, the CDR3 is TGCGCCAGCAGCCTCTTGGGACAGGGAGGCACCGGGGAGCTGTTTTTT. It translates to CASSLLGQGGTGELFF.

The chain links TRBV19 to TRBJ1-1; TRBD1 matches at 7 bases. The CDR3 totals 13 residues. The V gene's germline CDR1 is LNHDA and CDR2 SQIVND (reference sequence). With 2 bases clipped from V and 12 bases from J, the junction kept 9 bases outside the gene matches. This CDR3 is CASSISRDRETFF. The CDR3 coding sequence is TGTGCCAGTAGTATATCCCGAGACAGGGAGACTTTCTTT.

This clone showed up just a few times. This rearrangement joins TRBV10-3 to TRBJ1-1; the D gene is possibly TRBD1 (6 bases). Looked up from germline, CDR1 is ENHRY and CDR2 is SYGVKD. This CDR3 region has 13 residues. Trimming left V 6 bases short and J 6 bases short, with 14 bases between. Here the CDR3 DNA reads TGTGCCATCAGCCAGGGGATAGTCGCTGAAGCTTTCTTT. Amino acid sequence: CAISQGIVAEAFF.

This sequence joins TRBV9 and TRBJ2-5, with TRBD2 matching 8 bases. V gave up 4 bases and J gave up 1 base; unmatched junction bases: 9. This CDR3 contains 16 residues. CDR1 SGDLS and CDR2 YYNGEE come from the germline V gene. The DNA for the CDR3 is TGTGCCAGCAGCTCCTACAGGAGCGGGGGCCAAGAGACCCAGTACTTC. This translates into CASSSYRSGGQETQYF.

The chain is built from TRBV7-2 and TRBJ2-2; TRBD1 aligns across 9 bases. Germline V gives CDR1 SGHTA, CDR2 FQGNSA. This CDR3 contains 15 residues. J lost 4 bases, V lost 3 bases, and 3 bases had no gene match. The chain's CDR3 is CASSFGTGSTGELFF. CDR3 sequence (DNA): TGTGCCAGCAGCTTCGGGACAGGGTCCACCGGGGAGCTGTTTTTT.

The V and J genes are TRBV30 and TRBJ1-1; D ambiguous. Germline values: CDR1 GTSNPN, CDR2 SVGIG (reference sequence). CDR3 length: 13 amino acids. Trimming removed 4 bases at V and 1 base at J, with 10 bases between. CDR3 sequence reads: CAWTRGRNTEAFF. The DNA of the CDR3 is TGTGCCTGGACCAGAGGGCGGAACACTGAAGCTTTCTTT.

The V and J genes are TRBV10-3 and TRBJ2-4; weak D call: TRBD2 (6 bases). This CDR3 has 16 residues. Between the trimmed V and J ends, which lost 0 bases and 8 bases, there was a span of 17 bases. Germline-derived CDR1 and CDR2 are ENHRY and SYGVKD. As DNA, the CDR3 is TGTGCCATCAGTGAGTCGGGGGGACTTGCAGCGGACATTCAGTACTTC. Translating it yields CAISESGGLAADIQYF.

Only a few counts were recorded for this clone. This chain links TRBV25-1 with TRBJ1-1, with TRBD1 matching over 12 bases. The trim removed 6 bases at V and 4 bases at J, leaving 6 bases unmatched. CDR3 length equals 15 residues. Germline V lookup: CDR1 MGHDK, CDR2 SYGVNS. The DNA for the CDR3 is TGTGCCAGCAGCCCCGGGACAGGGGGCACCACTGAAGCTTTCTTT. This codes for CASSPGTGGTTEAFF. Combining the CDR3 with reference TRBV25-1 and TRBJ1-1 gives the whole variable domain EADIYQTPRYLVIGTGKKITLECSQTMGHDKMYWYQQDPGMELHLIHYSYGVNSTEKGDLSSESTVSRIRTEHFPLTLESARPSHTSQYLCASSPGTGGTTEAFFGQGTRLTVV.

This sequence joins TRBV9 and TRBJ1-5; D is perhaps TRBD1 (5 bases). The V gene lost 1 base and the J gene lost 4 bases, with 9 bases spanning the gap. In germline, CDR1 is SGDLS, CDR2 YYNGEE. This CDR3 is built from 14 residues. CDR3 in DNA: TGTGCCAGCAGCGTACAGGGCGGTAATCAGCCCCAGCATTTT. Translating it yields CASSVQGGNQPQHF.

V gene TRBV5-4 combines with J gene TRBJ1-1; 8 nucleotides line up with TRBD1. This CDR3 has 15 amino acids. With 5 bases clipped from V and 1 base from J, the junction kept 7 bases outside the gene matches. CDR1 is SGHNT and CDR2 is YYREEE in the germline V gene (reference sequence). CDR3 DNA: TGTGCCAGCAGGCGGGCAGGGGGCCAGAACACTGAAGCTTTCTTT. Its translation: CASRRAGGQNTEAFF.

The rearrangement links TRBV5-4 to TRBJ2-7; D possibly corresponds to TRBD2 (6 bases). Germline lookup yields CDR1 SGHNT and CDR2 YYREEE (reference sequence). V was shortened by 0 bases and J by 2 bases, with 12 bases between the two germline ends. There are 15 residues in the CDR3. CDR3 amino acids: CASSLDSSGTYEQYF. The CDR3, as DNA: TGTGCCAGCAGCTTGGACAGTAGCGGTACCTACGAGCAGTACTTC.

V gene TRBV19 combines with J gene TRBJ2-5, with D unclear. The germline gives CDR1 LNHDA, CDR2 SQIVND (reference sequence). V lost 5 bases to trimming and J lost 5 bases, with 12 bases between them. CDR3 length: 13 residues. Here the CDR3 DNA reads TGTGCCAGTAGTCTGGTTGCGGCGGAGACCCAGTACTTC. Translation: CASSLVAAETQYF.

The chain uses TRBV11-2 and TRBJ2-2, with 9 bases aligning to TRBD1. There are 15 residues in the CDR3. The germline V gene encodes CDR1 SGHAT and CDR2 FQNNGV. With 4 bases clipped from V and 7 bases from J, the junction kept 7 bases outside the gene matches. This CDR3 reads CASSSTGGAGGELFF. CDR3 coding DNA: TGTGCCAGCAGCTCAACAGGGGGCGCAGGCGGGGAGCTGTTTTTT.

The chain employs TRBV30 and TRBJ1-1; possible D gene TRBD1, 6 bases. The length of the CDR3 is 13 residues. CDR1 GTSNPN and CDR2 SVGIG come from the germline V gene (reference sequence). V was cut by 5 bases and J by 4 bases, with 14 bases left in between. CDR3 coding DNA: TGTGCCTGGGGGGTCCAGGGGCTCACTGAAGCTTTCTTT. Translating it yields CAWGVQGLTEAFF.

The V call is TRBV15, the J call TRBJ1-1, with unresolved D. The CDR3 has 14 amino acids. Trimming took off 1 base at V and 2 bases at J, with 8 bases between the two ends. CDR1 is LNHNV, CDR2 YYDKDF, per germline (reference sequence). The CDR3 loop reads CATSRVADNTEAFF. In DNA form, the CDR3 reads TGTGCCACCAGCAGAGTTGCAGATAACACTGAAGCTTTCTTT.

V is TRBV6-5 and J is TRBJ1-6; 7 bases match TRBD1. Germline CDR1 reads MNHEY; CDR2 reads SVGAGI. Germline trimming cut 7 bases from V and 9 bases from J; bases unmatched to any gene: 6. The CDR3 is 13 residues long. The DNA for the CDR3 is TGTGCCAGCACCAACACAGGGGTTTCACCCCTCCACTTT. Protein product: CASTNTGVSPLHF.

This chain links TRBV6-5 with TRBJ1-6; the match to TRBD1 covers 7 bases. V was pared by 0 bases and J by 9 bases, with 8 bases of the junction left unmatched. CDR1 and CDR2 from the germline V gene are MNHEY and SVGAGI. CDR3 size: 16 residues. CDR3 protein: CASSYSTTGQGSPLHF. As DNA, the CDR3 is TGTGCCAGCAGTTACTCGACGACAGGGCAGGGTTCACCCCTCCACTTT.

The V and J genes are TRBV4-1 and TRBJ1-3; TRBD1 agrees at 9 bases. The ends lost 4 bases at V and 5 bases at J; junction bases unmatched: 3. The CDR3 sequence is 14 residues long. The germline V gene encodes CDR1 MGHRA and CDR2 YSYEKL. CDR3: CASSPGQGRNTIYF. Written as DNA, the CDR3 is TGCGCCAGCAGCCCGGGACAGGGTCGAAACACCATATATTTT.